What follows are 22 T cell receptor beta chains derived from one specimen sequenced in a study of cytomegalovirus exposure and HLA in healthy donors. PCR involved 60 Vbeta and 13 Jbeta primers. TCRdb keeps only in-frame clones here, not all; method: immunoSEQ multiplex PCR. The data contain under 130,000 clones, roughly 85% of them singletons. The sample comprised PBMCs. Every receptor here comes from a woman in her thirties or forties in good health and CMV-seronegative.

This clone was counted only a few times. The chain carries TRBV5-1 and TRBJ1-1, with D perhaps TRBD1 (5 bases). V lost 1 base, J lost 1 base, and 8 bases lay in between. This CDR3 is built from 14 residues. Germline V gene lookup returns CDR1 SGHRS and CDR2 YFSETQ. CDR3 nucleotides: TGCGCCAGCAGCTTGAACAGGCCGAACACTGAAGCTTTCTTT. Translation: CASSLNRPNTEAFF.

The chain recombines TRBV5-1 with TRBJ2-7; D is uncertain. This CDR3 is 12 amino acids long. The V gene's germline CDR1 is SGHRS and CDR2 YFSETQ. Trimming removed 0 bases from V and 4 bases from J, with 5 bases in between. The DNA for the CDR3 is TGCGCCAGCAGCTTGGATGCGTACGAGCAGTACTTC. It yields the protein CASSLDAYEQYF.

The chain employs TRBV29-1 and TRBJ1-1; D perhaps matches TRBD1 (6 bases). Germline values: CDR1 SQVTM, CDR2 ANQGSEA. V was clipped by 2 bases and J by 1 base, with 8 bases between them. This CDR3 contains 13 residues. The CDR3 loop reads CSVERQANTEAFF. The CDR3 DNA reads TGCAGCGTTGAAAGACAGGCGAACACTGAAGCTTTCTTT.

This clone came up once. This chain connects TRBV29-1 to TRBJ2-2; D call uncertain. The V end lost 3 bases, the J end lost 2 bases, and 10 bases lay between the germline ends. CDR3 length: 14 residues. The V gene's germline CDR1 is SQVTM and CDR2 ANQGSEA. The CDR3 bases are TGCAGCGTTGATAGTACCGATAACACCGGGGAGCTGTTTTTT. It is translated as CSVDSTDNTGELFF.

The chain uses TRBV12-5 and TRBJ2-1, with 10 bases identical to TRBD2. The CDR3 contains 15 residues. In germline, CDR1 is LGHNT, CDR2 FRNRAP. Losses at the gene ends were 1 base for V and 7 bases for J; bases not matched to a gene: 4. The CDR3 spells CASGLDLAGANEQFF. The CDR3 DNA follows: TGTGCTAGTGGTTTGGATCTAGCGGGGGCAAATGAGCAGTTCTTC. Variable domain in full (rest from reference TRBV12-5 and TRBJ2-1): DARVTQTPRHKVTEMGQEVTMRCQPILGHNTVFWYRQTMMQGLELLAYFRNRAPLDDSGMPKDRFSAEMPDATLATLKIQPSEPRDSAVYFCASGLDLAGANEQFFGPGTRLTVL.

J is TRBJ2-2 and V is TRBV7-8; perhaps TRBD1 as D (6 bases). Germline loops: CDR1 SGHVS, CDR2 FQNEAQ. The CDR3 runs to 14 residues. V lost 3 bases and J 11 bases, leaving 16 bases between the germline ends. Here the CDR3 DNA reads TGTGCCAGCAGCTTCGGGACACTCCGCCCCGAGCTGTTTTTT. It translates to CASSFGTLRPELFF.

The chain joins TRBV7-2 to TRBJ2-7; a weak D match, TRBD2 (5 bases). From germline, CDR1 is SGHTA and CDR2 FQGNSA. Trimming took off 5 bases at V and 4 bases at J, with 18 bases between the two ends. CDR3 size: 15 residues. The CDR3: CASSLDSSNPYEQYF. CDR3 nucleotide sequence: TGTGCCAGCAGCCTGGACTCCTCGAATCCGTACGAGCAGTACTTC.

The chain couples TRBV28 to TRBJ2-1; TRBD2 matches at 7 bases. V shed 6 bases, J shed 7 bases, and the junction held 12 bases outside the gene matches. The CDR3 loop spans 15 amino acids. Germline assignment: CDR1 MDHEN and CDR2 SYDVKM. The CDR3 is CASRSSSGRWNEQFF. The CDR3 region has the DNA TGTGCCAGCAGGTCCTCTAGCGGACGGTGGAATGAGCAGTTCTTC.

This clone was recorded only once. Germline is not matched at one junction end, which may reflect a read error. The CDR3 region is CSSSSHYLLRGGQYSYTF. The CDR3 nucleotides read TGTTCCAGCAGCTCACACTACCTTCTGAGGGGGGGGCAGTACAGCTACACCTTC. The rearrangement uses TRBV7-9 and TRBJ1-2; possibly TRBD1 for D (6 bases). Per the germline V gene, CDR1 is SEHNR and CDR2 is FQNEAQ (reference sequence). The CDR3 totals 18 residues.

V is TRBV6-1 and J is TRBJ1-3; D is possibly TRBD1 (5 bases). Germline loops: CDR1 MNHNS, CDR2 SASEGT. Trimming cost V 5 bases and J 0 bases, with 8 bases left between them. There are 14 residues in the CDR3. For the CDR3, the DNA is TGTGCCAGCAGTCTGACAGTCTCTGGAAACACCATATATTTT. This sequence encodes CASSLTVSGNTIYF.

This clone appeared a few times. Other DNA sequences in the sample encode the same CDR3. V gene TRBV28 combines with J gene TRBJ1-1, with D maybe TRBD1 (6 bases). V lost 6 bases to trimming and J lost 0 bases, with 11 bases between them. The CDR3 totals 14 residues. Germline V gene sequence: CDR1 MDHEN, CDR2 SYDVKM. CDR3 DNA sequence: TGTGCCAGCAGCCTCACAGGGATGAACACTGAAGCTTTCTTT. This encodes CASSLTGMNTEAFF.

V gene TRBV7-2 combines with J gene TRBJ1-5; D might be TRBD1 (6 bases). The V end was cut by 2 bases, the J end by 6 bases, with 17 bases between. The CDR3 contains 16 residues. Per the germline V gene, CDR1 is SGHTA and CDR2 is FQGNSA. The CDR3 here is CASSLSAGAGSQPQHF. The CDR3 DNA reads TGTGCCAGCAGCTTATCGGCGGGGGCAGGTAGTCAGCCCCAGCATTTT.

The chain uses TRBV7-8 and TRBJ1-1; the match to TRBD1 covers 11 bases. The CDR3 consists of 15 residues. Looked up from germline, CDR1 is SGHVS and CDR2 is FQNEAQ. J lost 4 bases, V lost 5 bases, and 6 bases had no gene match. In DNA, the CDR3 is TGTGCCAGCAGCCCAAGGACAGGGGGCACCACTGAAGCTTTCTTT. Encoded protein: CASSPRTGGTTEAFF.

The chain employs TRBV10-3 and TRBJ1-2; D perhaps matches TRBD1 (5 bases). V lost 3 bases and J 4 bases, leaving 15 bases between the germline ends. The CDR3 contains 15 residues. The V gene's germline CDR1 is ENHRY and CDR2 SYGVKD. The CDR3 DNA is TGTGCCATCAGTGACAACAGGCCCGATCTCTATGGCTACACCTTC. It translates to CAISDNRPDLYGYTF.

This chain joins TRBV7-9 and TRBJ2-7, with TRBD1 identical over 9 bases. Germline CDR1 and CDR2: SEHNR and FQNEAQ (reference sequence). CDR3 length: 14 residues. The ends lost 6 bases at V and 5 bases at J; junction bases unmatched: 8. CDR3: CASRNPGQGHEQYF. In DNA, the CDR3 is TGTGCCAGCAGGAATCCGGGACAGGGCCACGAGCAGTACTTC.

The rearrangement joins TRBV5-1 to TRBJ2-2; 12 nucleotides match TRBD2. V shed 4 bases, J shed 7 bases, and the junction held 8 bases outside the gene matches. Germline assignment: CDR1 SGHRS and CDR2 YFSETQ. The CDR3 consists of 16 residues. Here the CDR3 DNA reads TGCGCCAGCAGCGCCCGACTAGCGGGAGAGGTCGGGGAGCTGTTTTTT. Translated, it gives CASSARLAGEVGELFF. The full variable domain, in which reference TRBV5-1 and TRBJ2-2 provide the parts outside the CDR3, is KAGVTQTPRYLIKTRGQQVTLSCSPISGHRSVSWYQQTPGQGLQFLFEYFSETQRNKGNFPGRFSGRQFSNSRSEMNVSTLELGDSALYLCASSARLAGEVGELFFGEGSRLTVL.

For this clone: At one boundary the junction diverges from the germline segment, which might be a read error. The rearrangement joins TRBV7-9 to TRBJ2-7; D is uncertain. The CDR3 consists of 12 residues. Germline values: CDR1 SEHNR, CDR2 FQNEAQ (reference sequence). The CDR3 DNA reads as TGTTCCAGCAGCTCAGACATCTACGAGCAGTACTTC. It yields the protein CSSSSDIYEQYF.

This chain connects TRBV25-1 to TRBJ2-7, with a possible D match to TRBD2 (5 bases). Germline CDR1 is MGHDK and CDR2 is SYGVNS. V gave up 2 bases and J gave up 0 bases, with 5 bases separating them. This CDR3 has 13 residues. In DNA form, the CDR3 reads TGTGCCAGCAGTGAAGGGAGCTCCTACGAGCAGTACTTC. Protein sequence: CASSEGSSYEQYF.

This sequence joins TRBV28 and TRBJ1-5; D is possibly TRBD1 (6 bases). The germline V gene has CDR1 MDHEN and CDR2 SYDVKM. The CDR3 length is 15 residues. The V end lost 7 bases, the J end lost 5 bases, and 18 bases lay between the germline ends. CDR3 coding DNA: TGTGCCAGCATCCGAGGGGGGGCCTTTCATCAGCCCCAGCATTTT. Its translation: CASIRGGAFHQPQHF. The full variable domain, rest sourced from reference TRBV28 and TRBJ1-5, is DVKVTQSSRYLVKRTGEKVFLECVQDMDHENMFWYRQDPGLGLRLIYFSYDVKMKEKGDIPEGYSVSREKKERFSLILESASTNQTSMYLCASIRGGAFHQPQHFGDGTRLSIL.

The rearrangement uses TRBV4-3 and TRBJ2-7; TRBD1 matches at 7 bases. Per germline, CDR1 LGHNA and CDR2 YSLEER. V dropped 4 bases and J dropped 6; count of bases not matched to a gene: 9. The CDR3 totals 14 residues. The CDR3 DNA sequence: TGCGCCAGCAGCCCTAATAAGGGGGCAGTCGAGCAGTACTTC. It is translated as CASSPNKGAVEQYF.

The genes are TRBV29-1 and TRBJ2-3, with D maybe TRBD2 (6 bases). Trimming took off 0 bases at V and 2 bases at J, with 12 bases between the two ends. This CDR3 has 15 residues. Germline CDR1 is SQVTM and CDR2 is ANQGSEA. The CDR3 DNA reads as TGCAGCGTTGAAGATGCCCGGGGGTTCACAGATACGCAGTATTTT. This sequence encodes CSVEDARGFTDTQYF.

The chain couples TRBV2 to TRBJ1-2, with 9 bases identical to TRBD1. CDR1 and CDR2 from the germline V gene are SNHLY and FYNNEI. Trimming removed 4 bases from V and 5 bases from J; junction bases left unmatched: 2. This CDR3 has 13 residues. CDR3 DNA: TGTGCCAGCAGTGGGACAGGGGATTATGGCTACACCTTC. Encoded protein: CASSGTGDYGYTF.